Following are 19 T cell receptor beta chains from one sample sequenced in a study of graft-versus-host responses after intestinal transplantation. Their antigens remain unidentified. TCRdb keeps only in-frame clones here, not all; method: immunoSEQ multiplex PCR. The table includes 90,000 to 95,000 clones, around nine tenths detected once. The material was unstimulated CD8+ T cells sorted from spleen or lymph node cells, obtained before intestinal transplant. These TCRs come from a human donor who received an intestinal transplant.

CDR3 residues: CASSYEQGVLPEAFF. CDR3 bases: TGTGCCAGCAGTTACGAACAGGGTGTCTTGCCTGAAGCTTTCTTT. J is TRBJ1-1 and V is TRBV6-5; TRBD1 might be the D (6 bases). Germline CDR1 and CDR2: MNHEY and SVGAGI. Deletions cut 2 bases from V and 6 bases from J, with 16 bases between. There are 15 residues in the CDR3.

This rearrangement joins TRBV6-5 to TRBJ2-1; 10 positions match TRBD2. Trimming removed 5 bases from V and 6 bases from J; junction bases left unmatched: 4. CDR1 and CDR2 (germline): MNHEY, SVGAGI. CDR3 length: 14 residues. The CDR3 nucleotides read TGTGCCAGCAGTGACAGCGGGGGGGCCAATGAGCAGTTCTTC. Protein sequence: CASSDSGGANEQFF.

The chain joins TRBV10-2 to TRBJ1-2, with 10 bases identical to TRBD1. The CDR3 runs 16 residues. CDR1 WSHSY and CDR2 SAAADI come from the germline V gene. Losses at the gene ends were 10 bases for V and 4 bases for J; bases not matched to a gene: 15. Here the CDR3 DNA reads TGCGCCACTCACCGGGACAGGGGCCCCATCGGCTATGGCTACACCTTC. It encodes CATHRDRGPIGYGYTF.

The sample holds a few counts of this clone. V is TRBV6-5 and J is TRBJ1-2, with 9 bases aligning to TRBD1. CDR1 and CDR2 from the germline V gene are MNHEY and SVGAGI. The V gene end was trimmed by 6 bases and the J gene end by 0 bases; junction bases not matched to a gene: 2. The CDR3 loop spans 14 amino acids. The CDR3 loop reads CASSHRGPNYGYTF. In DNA, the CDR3 is TGTGCCAGCAGCCACAGGGGGCCTAACTATGGCTACACCTTC.

The chain links TRBV7-9 to TRBJ2-1; either TRBD1 or TRBD2 may fit D (5 bases each). The CDR3 extends over 15 amino acids. V lost 4 bases to trimming and J lost 8 bases, with 18 bases between them. Germline V lookup: CDR1 SEHNR, CDR2 FQNEAQ (reference sequence). Here the CDR3 reads CASSSDSSRVDEQFF. DNA of the CDR3: TGTGCCAGCAGCTCCGACTCTAGCAGGGTCGATGAGCAGTTCTTC. Complete variable domain (other parts from reference TRBV7-9 and TRBJ2-1): DTGVSQNPRHKITKRGQNVTFRCDPISEHNRLYWYRQTLGQGPEFLTYFQNEAQLEKSRLLSDRFSAERPKGSFSTLEIQRTEQGDSAMYLCASSSDSSRVDEQFFGPGTRLTVL.

The J gene is TRBJ2-3, the V gene TRBV7-6; either TRBD1 or TRBD2 may supply D (5 bases each). The CDR3 is 15 amino acids. V was clipped by 2 bases and J by 4 bases, with 13 bases between them. CDR1 and CDR2 (germline): SGHVS, FNYEAQ. The CDR3 nucleotides read TGTGCCAGCAGCTTAATTGGGGGAGCAGCAGATACGCAGTATTTT. Its protein is CASSLIGGAADTQYF.

The rearrangement joins TRBV5-3 to TRBJ1-2; D ambiguous. TRBV5-3 is filed as an ORF, its function uncertain. Trimming cost V 7 bases and J 4 bases, with 23 bases left between them. This CDR3 comprises 16 residues. The CDR3 reads CARLIEMVRKTYGYTF. In DNA, the CDR3 is TGTGCCAGATTGATAGAAATGGTGAGAAAGACCTATGGCTACACCTTC.

The chain combines TRBV9 with TRBJ2-1, with D possibly matching TRBD2 (6 bases). This CDR3 region has 15 residues. Germline CDR1 SGDLS, CDR2 YYNGEE. Trimming left V 0 bases short and J 4 bases short, with 11 bases between. CDR3 region: CASSVDGEDYNEQFF. DNA for the CDR3: TGTGCCAGCAGCGTAGACGGGGAGGATTACAATGAGCAGTTCTTC.

About this clone: Distinct nucleotide sequences in the sample also encode this CDR3. This chain uses TRBV5-6 with TRBJ2-2; D is uncertain. V lost 0 bases and J lost 6, with 6 bases in between. From germline, CDR1 is SGHDT and CDR2 YYEEEE. The CDR3 is made up of 13 amino acids. The CDR3 nucleotides read TGTGCCAGCAGCTTGGGGGGTGCCGGGGAGCTGTTTTTT. Translation gives CASSLGGAGELFF. The full variable domain, with the rest looked up from reference TRBV5-6 and TRBJ2-2, is DAGVTQSPTHLIKTRGQQVTLRCSPKSGHDTVSWYQQALGQGPQFIFQYYEEEERQRGNFPDRFSGHQFPNYSSELNVNALLLGDSALYLCASSLGGAGELFFGEGSRLTVL.

This clone is termed medium-sized. The rearrangement joins TRBV6-4 to TRBJ2-2; TRBD2 might be the D (6 bases). This CDR3 region has 13 residues. Germline CDR1 reads MRHNA; CDR2 reads SNTAGT. V was shortened by 4 bases and J by 3 bases, with 6 bases between the two germline ends. CDR3 coding DNA: TGTGCCAGCAGTGCTAGCGACACCGGGGAGCTGTTTTTT. It codes for CASSASDTGELFF.

This chain links TRBV7-6 with TRBJ1-2, with D tentatively TRBD1 (5 bases). CDR1 and CDR2 (germline): SGHVS, FNYEAQ. Trimming stripped 5 bases from V and 2 bases from J, with 12 bases between. This CDR3 is built from 14 residues. CDR3 loop: CASSPRDPNYGYTF. The CDR3 region has the DNA TGTGCCAGCAGCCCACGGGACCCAAACTATGGCTACACCTTC. Variable domain in full (rest from reference TRBV7-6 and TRBJ1-2): GAGVSQSPRYKVTKRGQDVALRCDPISGHVSLYWYRQALGQGPEFLTYFNYEAQQDKSGLPNDRFSAERPEGSISTLTIQRTEQRDSAMYRCASSPRDPNYGYTFGSGTRLTVV.

This sequence joins TRBV6-5 and TRBJ2-3; D not certain. Deletions cut 6 bases from V and 4 bases from J, with 14 bases between. The CDR3 totals 14 residues. The germline CDR1 and CDR2 sequences are MNHEY and SVGAGI. CDR3 sequence reads: CASSTTTSADTQYF. The CDR3 bases are TGTGCCAGCAGCACCACCACAAGTGCAGATACGCAGTATTTT.

The V gene is TRBV2, the J gene TRBJ2-1; D is unclear. The germline V and J ends were trimmed by 2 bases and 0 bases, with 11 bases remaining between them. The CDR3 spans 16 residues. The germline CDR1 and CDR2 sequences are SNHLY and FYNNEI. The CDR3 is CASSEPTESSYNEQFF. The CDR3, as DNA: TGTGCCAGCAGTGAACCGACGGAGAGCTCCTACAATGAGCAGTTCTTC.

The chain links TRBV5-4 to TRBJ1-1; the match to TRBD1 covers 7 bases. V lost 4 bases, J lost 0 bases, and 6 bases stayed unmatched. Germline V CDR1 and CDR2: SGHNT, YYREEE (reference sequence). The length of the CDR3 is 15 residues. The CDR3 DNA sequence: TGTGCCAGCAGCCGGGGGACAGCCCTGAACACTGAAGCTTTCTTT. It translates to CASSRGTALNTEAFF.

Of note for this clone: The junction does not match germline at one end; this may be a read error. The chain is built from TRBV7-6 and TRBJ2-7, with 10 nucleotides matching TRBD1. The CDR3 spans 15 residues. CDR1 is SGHVS and CDR2 is FNYEAQ in the germline V gene. CDR3 sequence: CASSLEGTGAYKQYF. CDR3 bases: TGTGCCAGCAGCTTAGAAGGGACAGGGGCCTACAAGCAGTACTTC.

This clone was seen once. This rearrangement joins TRBV28 to TRBJ1-5; D gene uncertain. The CDR3 is 13 amino acids. From germline, CDR1 is MDHEN and CDR2 SYDVKM. The ends were cut back, 2 bases at V and 7 bases at J, with 9 bases in the middle. This CDR3 reads CASSLVPRQPQHF. As DNA, the CDR3 is TGTGCCAGCAGTTTAGTCCCTCGGCAGCCCCAGCATTTT.

The chain joins TRBV10-3 to TRBJ2-7, with 9 positions matching TRBD2. Germline loops: CDR1 ENHRY, CDR2 SYGVKD. With V trimmed by 2 bases and J by 6 bases, 11 bases remained unmatched. This CDR3 contains 16 residues. Written as DNA, the CDR3 is TGTGCCATCAGTGAGCAGTCTGGCGGGAGGGCCGGCGAGCAGTACTTC. Translated, it gives CAISEQSGGRAGEQYF.

This rearrangement joins TRBV27 to TRBJ2-3; possible D gene TRBD1, 6 bases. The CDR3 length is 16 residues. Trimming took 5 bases from V and 0 from J, leaving 15 bases between them. Germline V gives CDR1 MNHEY, CDR2 SMNVEV (reference sequence). The CDR3 is CASSHTGSWSTDTQYF. The DNA of the CDR3 is TGTGCCAGCAGTCACACAGGGTCATGGAGCACAGATACGCAGTATTTT.

The chain is built from TRBV27 and TRBJ2-7; TRBD2 is a possible D gene (6 bases). The V and J ends lost 10 bases and 6 bases respectively, with 16 bases between them. Germline V gene data show CDR1 as MNHEY and CDR2 as SMNVEV (reference sequence). The length of the CDR3 is 12 residues. In DNA form, the CDR3 reads TGTGCCACCGGGAGAATAGCGTTCGAGCAGTACTTC. Translating gives CATGRIAFEQYF.